One sample yielded the 18 T cell receptor beta chains listed below, sequenced in a study of blood T cell repertoires in COVID-19. The protocol was immunoSEQ multiplex PCR, while the TCRdb copy is restricted to in-frame clones and leaves out a portion. The table has a few hundred thousand clones, roughly nine tenths seen once. What was sequenced was peripheral blood. The receptors were sampled from a woman aged 45-65 years with acute or convalescent COVID-19.

The V call is TRBV10-2, the J call TRBJ1-5, with 8 nucleotides matching TRBD1. CDR1 and CDR2 (germline): WSHSY, SAAADI. The length of the CDR3 is 12 residues. The ends lost 4 bases at V and 9 bases at J; junction bases unmatched: 2. The CDR3 nucleotides are TGCGCCAGCAGTGCAGACAGGGGGCCCCAGCATTTT. Translating gives CASSADRGPQHF.

This clone has just one count. The chain recombines TRBV30 with TRBJ1-3; 8 bases agree with TRBD1. Germline assignment: CDR1 GTSNPN and CDR2 SVGIG (reference sequence). This CDR3 has 13 residues. Trimming took 6 bases from V and 4 from J; bases not matched to a gene: 5. In nucleotides, the CDR3 is TGTGCCTGTGACAGGGGAAAAGGAAACACCATATATTTT. Its protein is CACDRGKGNTIYF.

This sequence joins TRBV27 and TRBJ1-1, with 8 bases lining up with TRBD1. Germline V gives CDR1 MNHEY, CDR2 SMNVEV (reference sequence). V was clipped by 5 bases and J by 0 bases; unmatched bases: 17. This CDR3 region has 19 residues. CDR3 protein: CASSRQTTGGAFMNTEAFF. The CDR3 DNA is TGTGCCAGCAGTCGCCAGACCACAGGGGGAGCTTTTATGAACACTGAAGCTTTCTTT.

The CDR3 DNA reads TGTGCCAGCAGCCAACAGGGCATCGAAAAACTGTTTTTT. Protein: CASSQQGIEKLFF. The rearrangement links TRBV11-3 to TRBJ1-4; a weak D match, TRBD1 (6 bases). Trimming removed 5 bases at V and 8 bases at J, with 12 bases between. Germline values: CDR1 SGHNT, CDR2 YENEEA. CDR3 size: 13 residues.

The V gene is TRBV7-3, the J gene TRBJ2-5; the D gene is possibly TRBD1 (5 bases). From germline, CDR1 is SGHTA and CDR2 FQGTGA. The CDR3 is made up of 14 amino acids. Trimming left V 0 bases short and J 3 bases short, with 8 bases between. The CDR3 sequence is CASSLTGREETQYF. CDR3 sequence (DNA): TGTGCCAGCAGCTTAACAGGCAGGGAAGAGACCCAGTACTTC.

This clone was found a few times. The chain employs TRBV7-9 and TRBJ1-6; D is unresolved. V was pared by 4 bases and J by 9 bases, with 16 bases between. Germline CDR1 is SEHNR and CDR2 is FQNEAQ (reference sequence). CDR3 length: 15 residues. CDR3 loop: CASSSTNRYGSPLHF. The DNA of the CDR3 is TGTGCCAGCAGCTCTACCAACAGATACGGTTCACCCCTCCACTTT.

The chain couples TRBV3-1 (or the pseudogene TRBV3-2) to TRBJ2-7; TRBD1 is a possible D gene (6 bases). Germline V gives CDR1 LGHDT, CDR2 YNNKEL (reference sequence). V was shortened by 0 bases and J by 6 bases, with 15 bases between the two germline ends. This CDR3 has 15 residues. The CDR3 bases are TGTGCCAGCAGCCAAGATAACAGGGACGGCCGCGAGCAGTACTTC. Protein sequence: CASSQDNRDGREQYF.

V is TRBV6-5 and J is TRBJ2-7; the D is unclear. CDR1 MNHEY and CDR2 SVGAGI come from the germline V gene. V was trimmed by 7 bases and J by 1 base, leaving 14 bases between them. This CDR3 contains 14 residues. DNA of the CDR3: TGTGCCAGCACCCCAGTCGTCCCATCCTACGAGCAGTACTTC. Translation gives CASTPVVPSYEQYF.

The V call is TRBV4-2, the J call TRBJ2-7; TRBD1 matches 8 bases. This CDR3 comprises 15 residues. Trimming took 1 base from V and 4 from J; bases not matched to a gene: 6. Germline assignment: CDR1 LGHNA and CDR2 YNFKEQ. The CDR3 DNA sequence: TGTGCCAGCAGCCAAGTTAGGACAGGGCCTTACGAGCAGTACTTC. It encodes CASSQVRTGPYEQYF.

The chain has TRBV30 and TRBJ2-3, with 11 positions matching TRBD2. The length of the CDR3 is 14 residues. CDR1 is GTSNPN and CDR2 is SVGIG in the germline V gene (reference sequence). Germline trimming cut 3 bases from V and 6 bases from J; bases unmatched to any gene: 5. The CDR3 nucleotides are TGTGCCTGGAGATTAGCGGGGGGGCCGGATACGCAGTATTTT. The encoded protein is CAWRLAGGPDTQYF. Variable domain in full (rest from reference TRBV30 and TRBJ2-3): SQTIHQWPATLVQPVGSPLSLECTVEGTSNPNLYWYRQAAGRGLQLLFYSVGIGQISSEVPQNLSASRPQDRQFILSSKKLLLSDSGFYLCAWRLAGGPDTQYFGPGTRLTVL.

Points on this clone: Distinct nucleotide sequences in the sample also encode this CDR3. The CDR3 region is CAITPRENNEQFF. The CDR3 bases are TGTGCCATCACTCCCCGGGAGAACAATGAGCAGTTCTTC. The chain has TRBV10-3 and TRBJ2-1; weak D call: TRBD2 (6 bases). Per the germline V gene, CDR1 is ENHRY and CDR2 is SYGVKD. The CDR3 runs 13 residues. V was cut by 7 bases and J by 5 bases, with 12 bases left in between.

The chain couples TRBV11-3 to TRBJ2-5, with TRBD2 identical over 12 bases. Germline V CDR1 and CDR2: SGHNT, YENEEA. V lost 6 bases to trimming and J lost 4 bases; unmatched junction nucleotides: 9. The CDR3 extends over 16 amino acids. CDR3 in amino acids: CASSSSSGGAVETQYF. CDR3 sequence (DNA): TGTGCCAGCAGTTCATCTAGCGGGGGGGCCGTAGAGACCCAGTACTTC.

In its sample, this clone was seen once. This rearrangement joins TRBV9 to TRBJ1-1; the D is unclear. The CDR3 contains 17 residues. Germline CDR1 is SGDLS and CDR2 is YYNGEE. V shed 4 bases and J shed 2 bases, with 21 bases lying between them. CDR3 bases: TGTGCCAGCAGCCCCCGTATATTGGCAACCAAAAACACTGAAGCTTTCTTT. Encoded protein: CASSPRILATKNTEAFF.

The J gene is TRBJ2-7, the V gene TRBV11-2, with 12 nucleotides matching TRBD1. The CDR3 spans 14 residues. With V trimmed by 5 bases and J by 5 bases, 4 bases remained unmatched. From germline, CDR1 is SGHAT and CDR2 FQNNGV. DNA of the CDR3: TGTGCCAGCAGCGCCGGGACAGGGGGCAACGAGCAGTACTTC. Amino acid sequence: CASSAGTGGNEQYF.

This chain connects TRBV10-3 to TRBJ1-2; D is perhaps TRBD1 (5 bases). Deletions cut 3 bases from V and 6 bases from J, with 8 bases between. CDR3 size: 12 residues. Per germline, CDR1 ENHRY and CDR2 SYGVKD. In nucleotides, the CDR3 is TGTGCCATCAGTGACAGGGCTAATGGCTACACCTTC. Translating it yields CAISDRANGYTF.

V usage is TRBV2 and J usage is TRBJ2-3, with D maybe TRBD2 (6 bases). This CDR3 comprises 14 residues. CDR1 is SNHLY, CDR2 FYNNEI, per germline. V lost 5 bases and J 0 bases, leaving 9 bases between the germline ends. The CDR3 DNA sequence: TGTGCCAGCAGTCCGGGACTTAGCACAGATACGCAGTATTTT. Its protein is CASSPGLSTDTQYF.

This clone has a single count. This rearrangement joins TRBV30 to TRBJ2-7; possibly TRBD1 for D (5 bases). V was shortened by 7 bases and J by 0 bases, with 16 bases between the two germline ends. This CDR3 is built from 14 residues. CDR1 is GTSNPN, CDR2 SVGIG, per germline (reference sequence). This CDR3 is CAYLRAGNSYEQYF. The CDR3 bases are TGTGCCTATCTTCGAGCAGGGAACTCCTACGAGCAGTACTTC.

The chain links TRBV7-3 to TRBJ2-7; no clear D. The V gene's germline CDR1 is SGHTA and CDR2 FQGTGA. V lost 1 base to trimming and J lost 5 bases, with 9 bases between them. The CDR3 loop spans 13 amino acids. Here the CDR3 reads CASSLSSHNEQYF. CDR3 DNA: TGTGCCAGCAGCTTAAGTTCCCACAACGAGCAGTACTTC.